One sample yielded the 19 T cell receptor beta chains listed below, sequenced in a study of regulatory T cells in long-lasting Graves disease. Arm-PCR of CDR3 regions and iRepertoire HTBI primers were used to build TCR beta libraries. Via MiXCR, TCRdb re-called the multiplex PCR reads, giving one row per CDR3 protein. The sample has under 500,000 distinct CDR3 sequences, roughly 15% seen once. Sample time point: newly diagnosed GD, antithyroid drugs for less than 3 months. Following extraction of RNA from PBMCs, that RNA was used to make the TCR library. These data were also filed under a second study, of T cells in Graves' hyperthyroidism and ophthalmopathy.

The sequencing used peripheral blood mononuclear cells (PBMCs), collected at new diagnosis, from a patient treated with antithyroid drugs. Receptors were obtained from a woman between 25 and 40 years old with Graves disease.

The gene calls are TRBV7-2 and TRBJ2-4, with 9 bases lining up with TRBD2. This CDR3 has 17 amino acids. Trimming removed 2 bases from V and 6 bases from J; junction bases left unmatched: 11. Germline CDR1 SGHTA, CDR2 FQGNSA. This chain's CDR3 is CASSLKAEREAGNIQYF. The CDR3 DNA is TGTGCCAGCAGCTTAAAGGCGGAGCGGGAGGCGGGAAACATTCAGTACTTC.

This clonotype was seen many times. The chain combines TRBV5-1 with TRBJ2-1; 12 bases are a match to TRBD2. Germline CDR1 SGHRS, CDR2 YFSETQ. The J segment lost 5 bases and the V segment lost 2 bases, leaving 5 bases of the junction unmatched. This CDR3 region has 16 residues. CDR3 loop: CASSFPTSGRNNEQFF. CDR3 in DNA: TGCGCCAGCAGCTTCCCGACTAGCGGGAGAAACAATGAGCAGTTCTTC.

The V and J genes are TRBV27 and TRBJ1-5, with 7 positions matching TRBD1. The CDR3 runs to 15 residues. Germline V gene lookup returns CDR1 MNHEY and CDR2 SMNVEV (reference sequence). After removal of 2 bases from V and 4 bases from J, the junction contained 5 bases not matched to a gene. CDR3 sequence (DNA): TGTGCCAGCAGTTTACGGCCAGGGGGGAATCAGCCCCAGCATTTT. It translates to CASSLRPGGNQPQHF.

This clonotype was seen a handful of times. The CDR3 protein is CAINPGQGINEQFF. CDR3 sequence (DNA): TGTGCCATCAATCCGGGACAGGGGATTAATGAGCAGTTCTTC. The chain employs TRBV10-3 and TRBJ2-1, with 10 positions matching TRBD1. Trimming took 7 bases from V and 7 from J; bases not matched to a gene: 7. Germline V gene data show CDR1 as ENHRY and CDR2 as SYGVKD. CDR3 length: 14 amino acids.

The sample holds a few counts of this clonotype. The CDR3 spells CASSQDRLAGVLGRELFF. The CDR3 DNA sequence: TGTGCCAGCAGCCAAGACAGGCTAGCGGGAGTATTAGGCAGGGAGCTGTTTTTT. The chain joins TRBV4-2 to TRBJ2-2; TRBD2 agrees at 10 bases. The V gene end was trimmed by 0 bases and the J gene end by 9 bases; junction bases not matched to a gene: 13. Germline lookup yields CDR1 LGHNA and CDR2 YNFKEQ. The CDR3 runs 18 residues.

Only a few counts were recorded for this clonotype. This chain links TRBV7-9 with TRBJ2-1, with D tentatively TRBD1 or TRBD2 (7 bases each). The CDR3 runs to 15 residues. Germline assignment: CDR1 SEHNR and CDR2 FQNEAQ (reference sequence). Trimming pared 5 bases from V and 3 bases from J, leaving 14 bases between. The CDR3 is CASSPQGGNYNEQFF. The CDR3 coding sequence is TGTGCCAGCAGCCCCCAGGGGGGGAACTACAATGAGCAGTTCTTC.

This clonotype has ten or more counts. The rearrangement joins TRBV28 to TRBJ2-7; D might be TRBD1 (6 bases). The CDR3 has 17 residues. Trimming stripped 8 bases from V and 2 bases from J, with 25 bases between. Germline V lookup: CDR1 MDHEN, CDR2 SYDVKM. The CDR3 here is CASAPPPGQGDAYEQYF. The DNA of the CDR3 is TGTGCCAGCGCCCCCCCCCCGGGACAAGGGGACGCCTACGAGCAGTACTTC.

This clonotype was found many times. This chain links TRBV27 with TRBJ1-3; D is unresolved. This CDR3 has 15 residues. CDR1 is MNHEY, CDR2 SMNVEV, per germline (reference sequence). Trimming cost V 2 bases and J 1 base, with 9 bases left between them. The CDR3 region has the DNA TGTGCCAGCAGTTTAAATGGTGAATCTGGAAACACCATATATTTT. The encoded protein is CASSLNGESGNTIYF.

This clonotype was detected ten times or more. The chain is built from TRBV18 and TRBJ2-7, with TRBD2 matching over 11 bases. The CDR3 sequence is 14 residues long. The junction had 4 bases not matched to a gene; V was cut back by 5 bases and J by 4 bases. Germline assignment: CDR1 KGHSH and CDR2 LQKENI. CDR3 DNA sequence: TGTGCCAGCTCAACCGGGACTAGCGGTTACGAGCAGTACTTC. This sequence encodes CASSTGTSGYEQYF.

This clonotype was counted ten times or more. The junction does not match germline at one end; this may be a read error. The chain couples TRBV13 to TRBJ2-5, with 7 bases that match TRBD2. Germline lookup yields CDR1 PRHDT and CDR2 FYEKMQ (reference sequence). The CDR3 is 16 residues long. This chain's CDR3 is CASSLTVAGDQETQYF. The CDR3 DNA reads as TGCGCCAGCAGCTTAACGGTGGCGGGAGACCAAGAGACCCAGTACTTC.

The genes are TRBV19 and TRBJ2-7, with 11 bases fitting TRBD1. Per the germline V gene, CDR1 is LNHDA and CDR2 is SQIVND (reference sequence). V trimming: 7 bases; J trimming: 4 bases; junction bases outside the gene matches: 6. This CDR3 comprises 14 residues. The CDR3 DNA reads TGTGCCAGTAAGGAGGGACAGGGGGGATACGAGCAGTACTTC. It specifies CASKEGQGGYEQYF.

At least ten counts were recorded for this clonotype. The chain has TRBV3-1 and TRBJ2-7; tentatively, D is TRBD1 (7 bases). The V end lost 5 bases, the J end lost 2 bases, and 13 bases lay between the germline ends. The CDR3 runs 14 residues. Germline V gene lookup returns CDR1 LGHDT and CDR2 YNNKEL (reference sequence). The CDR3 bases are TGTGCCAGCAGCGACGGAGGGGGCCCCTACGAGCAGTACTTC. Protein sequence: CASSDGGGPYEQYF.

This chain connects TRBV19 to TRBJ2-1; D not resolved. V was pared by 6 bases and J by 2 bases, with 17 bases between. The germline CDR1 and CDR2 sequences are LNHDA and SQIVND (reference sequence). The CDR3 has 16 amino acids. Here the CDR3 DNA reads TGTGCCAGTAGCCTCTTTTCGGCGCCTGCCTACAATGAGCAGTTCTTC. Its translation: CASSLFSAPAYNEQFF.

This sequence joins TRBV2 and TRBJ2-7; D is uncertain. V lost 6 bases and J 1 base, leaving 19 bases between the germline ends. The CDR3 extends over 16 amino acids. From germline, CDR1 is SNHLY and CDR2 FYNNEI. CDR3 in DNA: TGTGCCAGCAGCTTCGACACTTTCCGCCGATCCTACGAGCAGTACTTC. Its protein product is CASSFDTFRRSYEQYF.

This clonotype was detected a few times. This chain links TRBV3-1 with TRBJ1-4; D perhaps matches TRBD1 (6 bases). This CDR3 has 15 residues. Germline CDR1 reads LGHDT; CDR2 reads YNNKEL (reference sequence). Trimming removed 0 bases at V and 5 bases at J, with 10 bases between. The CDR3 is CASSQEDSSNEKLFF. The CDR3, as DNA: TGTGCCAGCAGCCAAGAGGACAGTTCAAATGAAAAACTGTTTTTT.

This clonotype was seen many times. The chain is built from TRBV30 and TRBJ1-2; D is unresolved. Germline-derived CDR1 and CDR2 are GTSNPN and SVGIG (reference sequence). This CDR3 region has 13 residues. V shed 5 bases and J shed 1 base, with 11 bases lying between them. The CDR3 protein is CAWEGGFNYGYTF. The CDR3 region has the DNA TGTGCCTGGGAAGGAGGTTTTAACTATGGCTACACCTTC.

This clonotype occurred a few times. The J gene is TRBJ1-5, the V gene TRBV7-3; D is undetermined. Per germline, CDR1 SGHTA and CDR2 FQGTGA. Trimming removed 0 bases from V and 4 bases from J, with 10 bases in between. The CDR3 covers 15 residues. CDR3 sequence (DNA): TGTGCCAGCAGCTTAACCGGAGGGTGGAATCAGCCCCAGCATTTT. Amino acids: CASSLTGGWNQPQHF.

The table lists this clonotype with many counts. CDR3 coding DNA: TGTGCCAGCACTAAGGGTTCCTACAATGAGCAGTTCTTC. It codes for CASTKGSYNEQFF. This chain joins TRBV28 and TRBJ2-1; D is unresolved. Germline loops: CDR1 MDHEN, CDR2 SYDVKM. With 7 bases removed from V and 1 base from J, the gap between germline ends came to 8 bases. This CDR3 is built from 13 residues. The complete variable domain, with remaining parts taken from reference TRBV28 and TRBJ2-1, reads DVKVTQSSRYLVKRTGEKVFLECVQDMDHENMFWYRQDPGLGLRLIYFSYDVKMKEKGDIPEGYSVSREKKERFSLILESASTNQTSMYLCASTKGSYNEQFFGPGTRLTVL.

This clonotype has a handful of counts. This rearrangement joins TRBV5-1 to TRBJ1-4; D uncertain. The CDR3 has 14 residues. V shed 4 bases and J shed 5 bases, with 12 bases lying between them. Germline values: CDR1 SGHRS, CDR2 YFSETQ. CDR3 nucleotide sequence: TGCGCCAGCAGCGAACGGGAGAGGAATGAAAAACTGTTTTTT. Translation gives CASSERERNEKLFF.